Presented here are 31 T cell receptor beta chains from one specimen sequenced in a study of shared clonotypes between healthy human individuals (dated by TCRdb to 2019 to 2021). Library prep was done by the immunoSEQ multiplex PCR assay. The immuneACCESS repertoire file appears here via TCRdb, limited to in-frame rearrangements. These files lack a portion of the clones; in checked studies, under half of the deficit traces to unresolved V genes, and the cause of the others is not known. For this sample the table gives 1.4 million to 1.5 million clones, of which roughly 95% were detected only once. The top ten hold roughly 1.2% of the sample. The sequenced material came from naive CD4+ T cells sorted from blood. The cell subset or site label here, explained by the study, means: CD45RA+ positively selected. All receptors come from a man in his thirties or forties in good health.

The V gene is TRBV7-2, the J gene TRBJ2-2, with 8 bases identical to TRBD2. The germline gives CDR1 SGHTA, CDR2 FQGNSA. The CDR3 is made up of 15 amino acids. V lost 4 bases and J lost 8; bases outside the gene matches: 9. In DNA, the CDR3 is TGTGCCAGCAGCTGGACAGCGGGAGTGGATGGGGAGCTGTTTTTT. Translated, it gives CASSWTAGVDGELFF.

The chain couples TRBV30 to TRBJ2-4; the D is unclear. The V end was cut by 0 bases, the J end by 1 base, with 13 bases between. Germline loops: CDR1 GTSNPN, CDR2 SVGIG (reference sequence). The CDR3 sequence is 16 residues long. The DNA for the CDR3 is TGTGCCTGGAGTGTACGTATGAACGGGGCCAAAAACATTCAGTACTTC. Protein: CAWSVRMNGAKNIQYF.

The rearrangement joins TRBV5-4 to TRBJ2-1; D is unclear. The CDR3 consists of 13 residues. V lost 4 bases and J lost 0, with 5 bases in between. Looked up from germline, CDR1 is SGHNT and CDR2 is YYREEE (reference sequence). CDR3 loop: CASSRSSYNEQFF. Written as DNA, the CDR3 is TGTGCCAGCAGCCGTAGCTCCTACAATGAGCAGTTCTTC. The variable domain in full, with the rest retrieved from reference TRBV5-4 and TRBJ2-1, is ETGVTQSPTHLIKTRGQQVTLRCSSQSGHNTVSWYQQALGQGPQFIFQYYREEENGRGNFPPRFSGLQFPNYSSELNVNALELDDSALYLCASSRSSYNEQFFGPGTRLTVL.

The CDR3 DNA sequence: TGTGCCAGCAGCCAAGTGGTTTCGGGGAAACTGTTTTTT. Amino acid sequence: CASSQVVSGKLFF. This rearrangement joins TRBV14 to TRBJ1-4, with D uncertain. This CDR3 has 13 residues. Germline-derived CDR1 and CDR2 are SGHDN and FVKESK. V was pared by 1 base and J by 11 bases, with 11 bases between.

The genes are TRBV5-8 and TRBJ2-7; 8 bases line up with TRBD2. V dropped 4 bases and J dropped 2; count of bases not matched to a gene: 2. The germline CDR1 and CDR2 sequences are SGHTS and YDEGEE. The CDR3 runs 13 residues. The CDR3, as DNA: TGTGCCAGCAGCCGACTAGCGCCCTACGAGCAGTACTTC. Protein sequence: CASSRLAPYEQYF. Together with reference TRBV5-8 and TRBJ2-7, the CDR3 gives the full variable domain: EAGVTQSPTHLIKTRGQQATLRCSPISGHTSVYWYQQALGLGLQFLLWYDEGEERNRGNFPPRFSGRQFPNYSSELNVNALELEDSALYLCASSRLAPYEQYFGPGTRLTVT.

The J gene is TRBJ2-7, the V gene TRBV6-5; 9 bases align to TRBD1. Looked up from germline, CDR1 is MNHEY and CDR2 is SVGAGI. Losses at the gene ends were 6 bases for V and 3 bases for J; bases not matched to a gene: 6. CDR3 length equals 14 residues. The CDR3 DNA is TGTGCCAGCAGGAGAGGGACAGGGCGCTACGAGCAGTACTTC. Its protein product is CASRRGTGRYEQYF.

As to this clone: At one of its ends the junction is not consistent with the germline gene, which may arise from a read error. This chain joins TRBV28 and TRBJ1-3, with D unresolved. CDR3 size: 14 residues. Germline assignment: CDR1 MDHEN and CDR2 SYDVKM. The CDR3 nucleotides read TGTGCCAGCACTTTAACAGCCTCTGGAAACACCATATATTTT. This translates into CASTLTASGNTIYF.

The chain couples TRBV28 to TRBJ2-7; 8 nucleotides match TRBD2. With 11 bases clipped from V and 0 bases from J, the junction kept 9 bases outside the gene matches. The CDR3 extends over 14 amino acids. Germline V gene data show CDR1 as MDHEN and CDR2 as SYDVKM. The CDR3 DNA is TGTGCCCTCCGAAGTACTAGCGGCTCCTACGAGCAGTACTTC. This sequence encodes CALRSTSGSYEQYF.

J is TRBJ2-1 and V is TRBV10-3; the match to TRBD2 covers 9 bases. The V and J ends lost 4 bases and 6 bases, in that order; junction bases with no gene match: 4. This CDR3 has 14 amino acids. Germline V gene data show CDR1 as ENHRY and CDR2 as SYGVKD. The chain's CDR3 is CAISGLAVSNEQFF. In DNA, the CDR3 is TGTGCCATCAGTGGACTAGCGGTTTCCAATGAGCAGTTCTTC.

This clone appeared once. The same CDR3 arises from other DNA sequences in this sample as well. V usage is TRBV5-1 and J usage is TRBJ1-2; no definite D call. V shed 2 bases and J shed 0 bases, with 5 bases lying between them. This CDR3 has 13 residues. Germline-derived CDR1 and CDR2 are SGHRS and YFSETQ. The CDR3 sequence: CASSLAANYGYTF. CDR3 in DNA: TGCGCCAGCAGCTTAGCAGCTAACTATGGCTACACCTTC.

V and J are TRBV9 and TRBJ2-1; 9 bases match TRBD2. CDR1 is SGDLS and CDR2 is YYNGEE in the germline V gene. Losses at the gene ends were 0 bases for V and 0 bases for J; bases not matched to a gene: 7. The CDR3 runs 18 residues. The CDR3 region is CASSVVVTSGHSYNEQFF. The CDR3, as DNA: TGTGCCAGCAGCGTAGTGGTTACTAGCGGGCACTCCTACAATGAGCAGTTCTTC.

CDR3 coding DNA: TGCGCCAGCAGCCGAAACCCAGGACTGAACAATGAGCAGTTCTTC. Its translation: CASSRNPGLNNEQFF. This chain links TRBV4-3 with TRBJ2-1; possibly TRBD2 for D (5 bases). The CDR3 totals 15 residues. CDR1 is LGHNA and CDR2 is YSLEER in the germline V gene. The germline V and J ends were trimmed by 4 bases and 5 bases, with 15 bases remaining between them.

Comment on this clone: At the DNA level, this CDR3 is encoded by other sequences in the same sample as well. The rearrangement links TRBV5-4 to TRBJ2-1; D tentatively reads TRBD1 or TRBD2 (6 bases each). This CDR3 comprises 13 residues. The germline V gene encodes CDR1 SGHNT and CDR2 YYREEE (reference sequence). Trimming removed 0 bases at V and 7 bases at J, with 8 bases between. The DNA of the CDR3 is TGTGCCAGCAGCTTGGTAGGGGGGAATGAGCAGTTCTTC. Translation: CASSLVGGNEQFF.

The V gene is TRBV15, the J gene TRBJ2-4; D is possibly TRBD2 (6 bases). The germline gives CDR1 LNHNV, CDR2 YYDKDF (reference sequence). With 2 bases removed from V and 8 bases from J, the gap between germline ends came to 22 bases. This CDR3 spans 17 amino acids. CDR3 loop: CATSRLAAVRGKDIQYF. Written as DNA, the CDR3 is TGTGCCACCAGCAGATTGGCGGCGGTCCGGGGGAAGGACATTCAGTACTTC.

The chain carries TRBV11-3 and TRBJ2-1, with 10 bases aligning to TRBD2. Per germline, CDR1 SGHNT and CDR2 YENEEA. The CDR3 spans 15 residues. Trimming at V came to 1 base and at J to 8 bases, leaving 5 bases not matched to a gene. CDR3 loop: CASSLGPAGGHEQFF. In DNA form, the CDR3 reads TGTGCCAGCAGCTTAGGGCCAGCGGGAGGGCATGAGCAGTTCTTC. The whole variable domain, filled in from reference TRBV11-3 and TRBJ2-1, reads EAGVVQSPRYKIIEKKQPVAFWCNPISGHNTLYWYLQNLGQGPELLIRYENEEAVDDSQLPKDRFSAERLKGVDSTLKIQPAELGDSAVYLCASSLGPAGGHEQFFGPGTRLTVL.

This chain links TRBV7-8 with TRBJ1-3; 9 bases fit TRBD1. This CDR3 region has 17 residues. CDR1 SGHVS and CDR2 FQNEAQ come from the germline V gene. V dropped 2 bases and J dropped 4; count of bases not matched to a gene: 9. CDR3 residues: CASSLTTGGATGNTIYF. CDR3 coding DNA: TGTGCCAGCAGCTTAACCACAGGGGGCGCGACAGGAAACACCATATATTTT.

V gene TRBV19 combines with J gene TRBJ1-2; possible D gene TRBD1, 6 bases. V lost 6 bases and J lost 7, with 15 bases in between. This CDR3 spans 13 amino acids. Germline V gives CDR1 LNHDA, CDR2 SQIVND (reference sequence). CDR3 in amino acids: CASSITGQGGYTF. DNA for the CDR3: TGTGCCAGTAGCATTACAGGGCAAGGTGGCTACACCTTC.

The chain has TRBV12-5 and TRBJ2-1; weak D call: TRBD2 (8 bases). Trimming shortened V by 3 bases and J by 3 bases, and 12 bases separated the two germline ends. CDR1 and CDR2 from the germline V gene are LGHNT and FRNRAP. CDR3 length equals 15 residues. CDR3 sequence reads: CASGFGRGHYNEQFF. The CDR3 bases are TGTGCTAGTGGTTTCGGGAGGGGGCACTACAATGAGCAGTTCTTC.

This chain joins TRBV9 and TRBJ2-1; TRBD2 might be the D (5 bases). V gave up 0 bases and J gave up 7 bases, with 14 bases separating them. CDR1 is SGDLS and CDR2 is YYNGEE in the germline V gene. This CDR3 has 15 amino acids. The CDR3 protein is CASSVELVNPNEQFF. CDR3 nucleotide sequence: TGTGCCAGCAGCGTAGAACTAGTCAACCCTAATGAGCAGTTCTTC. Full variable domain (outside the CDR3, taken from reference TRBV9 and TRBJ2-1): DSGVTQTPKHLITATGQRVTLRCSPRSGDLSVYWYQQSLDQGLQFLIQYYNGEERAKGNILERFSAQQFPDLHSELNLSSLELGDSALYFCASSVELVNPNEQFFGPGTRLTVL.

Only one count was recorded for this clone. J is TRBJ2-1 and V is TRBV6-5; no definite D call. CDR1 MNHEY and CDR2 SVGAGI come from the germline V gene. V lost 6 bases, J lost 2 bases, and 14 bases lay in between. This CDR3 is 15 amino acids long. CDR3 protein: CASRTDPSTYNEQFF. CDR3 nucleotide sequence: TGTGCCAGCAGAACTGACCCTTCTACCTACAATGAGCAGTTCTTC.

In the case of this clone: The same CDR3 can be traced to other DNA sequences in this sample. The chain uses TRBV6-6 and TRBJ1-4; the D gene is possibly TRBD1 (5 bases). There are 15 residues in the CDR3. V gave up 5 bases and J gave up 0 bases, with 10 bases separating them. CDR1 and CDR2 (germline): MNHNY, SVGAGI (reference sequence). CDR3 DNA: TGTGCCAGCAGTCCCCTGGGGGCAACTAATGAAAAACTGTTTTTT. It is translated as CASSPLGATNEKLFF.

The chain couples TRBV5-1 to TRBJ2-3, with D perhaps given as TRBD1 or TRBD2 (5 bases each). The ends were cut back, 0 bases at V and 4 bases at J, with 9 bases in the middle. Germline V gene lookup returns CDR1 SGHRS and CDR2 YFSETQ. There are 14 residues in the CDR3. The CDR3 nucleotides read TGCGCCAGCAGCTTGGTTGGGACCTCAGATACGCAGTATTTT. Its translation: CASSLVGTSDTQYF.

This clone was observed a handful of times. The rearrangement links TRBV11-2 to TRBJ2-7; tentatively, D is TRBD2 (5 bases). There are 14 residues in the CDR3. Deletions cut 8 bases from V and 6 bases from J, with 20 bases between. In germline, CDR1 is SGHAT, CDR2 FQNNGV. This CDR3 is CASANPRTVGEQYF. For the CDR3, the DNA is TGTGCCAGCGCAAATCCACGGACTGTGGGCGAGCAGTACTTC.

The rearrangement links TRBV7-9 to TRBJ1-1; no firm D call. Germline V gene data show CDR1 as SEHNR and CDR2 as FQNEAQ (reference sequence). This CDR3 has 14 residues. Trimming took off 3 bases at V and 5 bases at J, with 13 bases between the two ends. CDR3 nucleotides: TGTGCCAGCAGCTTGAAAGCGGTAGTAACTGAAGCTTTCTTT. Translation gives CASSLKAVVTEAFF.

V is TRBV5-1 and J is TRBJ2-3, with 14 bases identical to TRBD2. J lost 6 bases, V lost 4 bases, and 4 bases had no gene match. The CDR3 covers 15 residues. The germline CDR1 and CDR2 sequences are SGHRS and YFSETQ. DNA for the CDR3: TGCGCCAGCAGCATGGGACTAGCGGGAGCGGATACGCAGTATTTT. Its translation: CASSMGLAGADTQYF.

The chain recombines TRBV4-3 with TRBJ2-7, with 8 positions matching TRBD2. The CDR3 covers 15 residues. The germline V gene has CDR1 LGHNA and CDR2 YSLEER. With 3 bases clipped from V and 0 bases from J, the junction kept 4 bases outside the gene matches. The CDR3 sequence is CASSQKRESSYEQYF. The CDR3 DNA is TGCGCCAGCAGCCAGAAGCGGGAGAGCTCCTACGAGCAGTACTTC.

CDR3 residues: CASSWPNEAFF. The CDR3 bases are TGTGCCAGCAGCTGGCCGAATGAAGCTTTCTTT. This rearrangement joins TRBV5-5 to TRBJ1-1; D is unclear. CDR3 length equals 11 residues. Germline CDR1 SGHKS, CDR2 YYEKEE (reference sequence). V lost 3 bases and J lost 7, with 7 bases in between.

This rearrangement joins TRBV18 to TRBJ2-3, with 15 bases aligning to TRBD2. V lost 1 base, J lost 1 base, and 18 bases stayed unmatched. Germline loops: CDR1 KGHSH, CDR2 LQKENI. The CDR3 consists of 23 residues. The CDR3 nucleotides read TGTGCCAGCTCACCACAACCCATCCCGGGACTAGCGGGAGGAAAACGGGGCACAGATACGCAGTATTTT. Encoded protein: CASSPQPIPGLAGGKRGTDTQYF. Drawing the rest from reference TRBV18 and TRBJ2-3, the complete variable domain is NAGVMQNPRHLVRRRGQEARLRCSPMKGHSHVYWYRQLPEEGLKFMVYLQKENIIDESGMPKERFSAEFPKEGPSILRIQQVVRGDSAAYFCASSPQPIPGLAGGKRGTDTQYFGPGTRLTVL.

The rearrangement links TRBV9 to TRBJ2-2; no definite D call. The germline V and J ends were trimmed by 7 bases and 3 bases, with 10 bases remaining between them. Germline lookup yields CDR1 SGDLS and CDR2 YYNGEE. The CDR3 runs to 13 residues. CDR3 amino acids: CASRKHHTGELFF. Here the CDR3 DNA reads TGTGCCAGCCGGAAACATCACACCGGGGAGCTGTTTTTT.

The CDR3 region is CASSILGAPGNTIYF. In DNA, the CDR3 is TGTGCCAGTAGTATTTTAGGCGCTCCTGGAAACACCATATATTTT. J is TRBJ1-3 and V is TRBV19; D not certain. The CDR3 is 15 amino acids. CDR1 and CDR2 (germline): LNHDA, SQIVND (reference sequence). V lost 3 bases and J 2 bases, leaving 11 bases between the germline ends.

This clone was picked up a small number of times. The chain carries TRBV6-6 and TRBJ2-7; possibly TRBD1 for D (5 bases). Trimming took 0 bases from V and 4 from J, leaving 16 bases between them. The germline CDR1 and CDR2 sequences are MNHNY and SVGAGI (reference sequence). The CDR3 sequence is 16 residues long. The CDR3 protein is CASSYSTAGHIYEQYF. The CDR3 DNA follows: TGTGCCAGCAGTTACTCGACCGCAGGGCATATATACGAGCAGTACTTC.